The source of this T cell receptor beta chain is a study of cytotoxic CD8 clonotypes in ibrutinib-treated CLL. The protocol was immunoSEQ multiplex PCR, while the TCRdb copy is restricted to in-frame clones and leaves out a portion. The data hold around 70,000 clones, with approximately 87% observed a single time. Trimming took 3 bases from V and 0 from J, leaving 9 bases between them. This CDR3 spans 15 amino acids. The germline V gene encodes CDR1 SGHTA and CDR2 FQGNSA. This TCR was recovered from a human donor with chronic lymphocytic leukemia. The sample here was PBMCs, taken after 24 months of ibrutinib treatment. This chain links TRBV7-2 with TRBJ2-1; possibly TRBD2 for D (5 bases). The CDR3 DNA reads as TGTGCCAGCAGCTTTGCGGGCAGCTCCTACAATGAGCAGTTCTTC. Encoded protein: CASSFAGSSYNEQFF.